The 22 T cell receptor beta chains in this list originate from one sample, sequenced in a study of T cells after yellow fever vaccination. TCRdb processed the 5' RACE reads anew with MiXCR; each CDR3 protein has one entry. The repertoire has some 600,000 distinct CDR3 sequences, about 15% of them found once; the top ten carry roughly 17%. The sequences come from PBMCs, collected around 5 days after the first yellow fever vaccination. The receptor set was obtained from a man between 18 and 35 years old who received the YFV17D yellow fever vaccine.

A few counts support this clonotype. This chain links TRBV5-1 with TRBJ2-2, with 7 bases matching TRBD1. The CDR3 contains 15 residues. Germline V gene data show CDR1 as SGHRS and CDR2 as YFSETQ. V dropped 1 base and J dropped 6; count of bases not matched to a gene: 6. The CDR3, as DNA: TGCGCCAGCAGCTTGAGAGAGGGGGCGGCCGGGGAGCTGTTTTTT. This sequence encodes CASSLREGAAGELFF.

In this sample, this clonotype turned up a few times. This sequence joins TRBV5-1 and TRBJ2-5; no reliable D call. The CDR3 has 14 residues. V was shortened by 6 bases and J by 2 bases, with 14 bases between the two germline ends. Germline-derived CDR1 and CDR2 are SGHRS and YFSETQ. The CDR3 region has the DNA TGCGCCAGCACTCGGGTGGCAGCACAAGAGACCCAGTACTTC. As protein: CASTRVAAQETQYF.

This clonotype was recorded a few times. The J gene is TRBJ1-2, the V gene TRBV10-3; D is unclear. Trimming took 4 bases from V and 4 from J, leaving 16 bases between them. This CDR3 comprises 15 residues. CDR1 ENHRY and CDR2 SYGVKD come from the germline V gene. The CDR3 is CAISGRGEPSYGYTF. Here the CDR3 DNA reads TGTGCCATCAGTGGGCGTGGGGAGCCTAGCTATGGCTACACCTTC.

The CDR3 DNA sequence: TGTGCCAGCAGCCTGTCCGGGACTAGCGGGGGTGAGCAGTTCTTC. It specifies CASSLSGTSGGEQFF. The chain uses TRBV7-3 and TRBJ2-1, with 14 bases that match TRBD2. CDR3 length: 15 amino acids. Germline loops: CDR1 SGHTA, CDR2 FQGTGA. The junction had 6 bases not matched to a gene; V was cut back by 5 bases and J by 9 bases.

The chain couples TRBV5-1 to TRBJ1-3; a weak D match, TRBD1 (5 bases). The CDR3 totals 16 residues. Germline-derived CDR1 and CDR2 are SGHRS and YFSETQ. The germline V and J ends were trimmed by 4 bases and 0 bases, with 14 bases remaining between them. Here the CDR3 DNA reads TGCGCCAGCAGCCGGGACGGTGGACCCTCTGGAAACACCATATATTTT. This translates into CASSRDGGPSGNTIYF.

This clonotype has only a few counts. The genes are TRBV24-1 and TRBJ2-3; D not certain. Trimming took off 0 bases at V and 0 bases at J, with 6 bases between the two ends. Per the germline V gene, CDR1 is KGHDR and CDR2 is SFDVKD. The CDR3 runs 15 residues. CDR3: CATSDLWGSTDTQYF. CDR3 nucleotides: TGTGCCACCAGTGATTTGTGGGGTAGCACAGATACGCAGTATTTT.

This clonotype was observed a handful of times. CDR3 amino acids: CASSRQGTTEAFF. DNA for the CDR3: TGTGCCAGCAGCCGACAAGGAACAACTGAAGCTTTCTTT. The V call is TRBV7-8, the J call TRBJ1-1; D unclear. The CDR3 is made up of 13 amino acids. V was cut by 5 bases and J by 5 bases, with 12 bases left in between. Germline-derived CDR1 and CDR2 are SGHVS and FQNEAQ.

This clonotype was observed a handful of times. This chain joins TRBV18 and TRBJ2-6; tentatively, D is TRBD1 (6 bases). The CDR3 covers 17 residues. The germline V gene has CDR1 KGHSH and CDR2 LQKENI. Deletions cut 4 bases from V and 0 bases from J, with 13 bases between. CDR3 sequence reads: CASSQGTHGSGANVLTF. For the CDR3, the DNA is TGTGCCAGCTCACAAGGGACACACGGCTCTGGGGCCAACGTCCTGACTTTC. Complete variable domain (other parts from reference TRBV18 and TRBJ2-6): NAGVMQNPRHLVRRRGQEARLRCSPMKGHSHVYWYRQLPEEGLKFMVYLQKENIIDESGMPKERFSAEFPKEGPSILRIQQVVRGDSAAYFCASSQGTHGSGANVLTFGAGSRLTVL.

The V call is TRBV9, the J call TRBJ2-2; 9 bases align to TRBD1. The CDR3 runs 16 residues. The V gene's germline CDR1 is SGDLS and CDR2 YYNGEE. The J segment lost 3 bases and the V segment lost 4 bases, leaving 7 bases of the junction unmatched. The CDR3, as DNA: TGTGCCAGCAGCCCACAGGGGACAGGGTACACCGGGGAGCTGTTTTTT. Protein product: CASSPQGTGYTGELFF.

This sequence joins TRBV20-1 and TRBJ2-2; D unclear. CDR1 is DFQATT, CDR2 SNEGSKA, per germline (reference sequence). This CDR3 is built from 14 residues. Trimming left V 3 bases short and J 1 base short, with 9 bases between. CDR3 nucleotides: TGCAGTGCTAGTGAGAACAAGAACACCGGGGAGCTGTTTTTT. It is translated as CSASENKNTGELFF.

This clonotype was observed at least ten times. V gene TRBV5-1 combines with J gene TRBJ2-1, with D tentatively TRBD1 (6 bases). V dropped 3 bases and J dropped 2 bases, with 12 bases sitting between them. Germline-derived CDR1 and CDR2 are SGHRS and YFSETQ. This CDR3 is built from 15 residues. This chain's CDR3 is CASSWTEKAYNEQFF. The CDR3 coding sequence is TGCGCCAGCAGCTGGACAGAGAAGGCCTACAATGAGCAGTTCTTC.

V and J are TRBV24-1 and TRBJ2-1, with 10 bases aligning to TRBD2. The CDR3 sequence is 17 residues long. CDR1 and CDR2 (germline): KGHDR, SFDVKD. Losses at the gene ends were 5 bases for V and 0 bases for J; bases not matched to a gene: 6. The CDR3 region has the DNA TGTGCCACCAGTGGTACTAGCGGGACGACCTCCTACAATGAGCAGTTCTTC. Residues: CATSGTSGTTSYNEQFF.

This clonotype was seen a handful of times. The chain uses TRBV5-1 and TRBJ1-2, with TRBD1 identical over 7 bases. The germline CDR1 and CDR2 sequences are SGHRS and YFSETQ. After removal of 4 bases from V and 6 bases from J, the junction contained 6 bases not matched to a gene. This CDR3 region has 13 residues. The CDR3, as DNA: TGCGCCAGCAGCATTGGGACAGCGGATGGCTACACCTTC. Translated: CASSIGTADGYTF. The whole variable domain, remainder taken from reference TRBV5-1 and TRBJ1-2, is KAGVTQTPRYLIKTRGQQVTLSCSPISGHRSVSWYQQTPGQGLQFLFEYFSETQRNKGNFPGRFSGRQFSNSRSEMNVSTLELGDSALYLCASSIGTADGYTFGSGTRLTVV.

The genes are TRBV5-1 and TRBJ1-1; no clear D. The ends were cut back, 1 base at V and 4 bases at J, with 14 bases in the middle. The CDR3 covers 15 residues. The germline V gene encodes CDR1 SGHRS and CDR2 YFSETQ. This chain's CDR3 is CASSLRGTGSTEAFF. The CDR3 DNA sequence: TGCGCCAGCAGCTTGCGCGGTACGGGGAGCACTGAAGCTTTCTTT.

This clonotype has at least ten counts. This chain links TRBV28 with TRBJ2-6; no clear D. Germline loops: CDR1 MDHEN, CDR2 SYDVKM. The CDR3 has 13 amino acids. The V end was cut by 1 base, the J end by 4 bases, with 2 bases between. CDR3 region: CASSLSGANVLTF. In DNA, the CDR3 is TGTGCCAGCAGTTTATCCGGGGCCAACGTCCTGACTTTC.

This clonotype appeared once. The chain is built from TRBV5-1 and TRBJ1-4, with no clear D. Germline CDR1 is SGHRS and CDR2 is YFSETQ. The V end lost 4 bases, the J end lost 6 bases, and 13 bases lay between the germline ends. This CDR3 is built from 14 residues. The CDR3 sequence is CASSPRPQDEKLFF. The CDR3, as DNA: TGCGCCAGCAGCCCGAGACCCCAGGATGAAAAACTGTTTTTT.

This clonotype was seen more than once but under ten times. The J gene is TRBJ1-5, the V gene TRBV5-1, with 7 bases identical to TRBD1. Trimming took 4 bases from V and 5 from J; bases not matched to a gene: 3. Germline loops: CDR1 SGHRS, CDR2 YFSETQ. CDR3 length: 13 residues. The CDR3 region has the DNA TGCGCCAGCAGCGAGGGGGCTGATCAGCCCCAGCATTTT. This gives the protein CASSEGADQPQHF. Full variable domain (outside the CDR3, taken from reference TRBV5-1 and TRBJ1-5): KAGVTQTPRYLIKTRGQQVTLSCSPISGHRSVSWYQQTPGQGLQFLFEYFSETQRNKGNFPGRFSGRQFSNSRSEMNVSTLELGDSALYLCASSEGADQPQHFGDGTRLSIL.

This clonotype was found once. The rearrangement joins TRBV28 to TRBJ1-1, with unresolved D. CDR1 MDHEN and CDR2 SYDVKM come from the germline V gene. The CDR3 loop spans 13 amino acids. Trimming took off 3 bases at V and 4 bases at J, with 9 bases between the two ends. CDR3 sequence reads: CASSFWRSTEAFF. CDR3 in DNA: TGTGCCAGCAGTTTCTGGCGGAGCACTGAAGCTTTCTTT.

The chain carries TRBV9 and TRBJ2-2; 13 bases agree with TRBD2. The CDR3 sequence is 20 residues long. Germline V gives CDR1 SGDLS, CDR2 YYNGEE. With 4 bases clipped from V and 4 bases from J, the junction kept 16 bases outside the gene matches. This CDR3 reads CASSPHVSPGLAGTTGELFF. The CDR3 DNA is TGTGCCAGCAGCCCCCATGTGTCCCCGGGACTAGCGGGGACCACCGGGGAGCTGTTTTTT.

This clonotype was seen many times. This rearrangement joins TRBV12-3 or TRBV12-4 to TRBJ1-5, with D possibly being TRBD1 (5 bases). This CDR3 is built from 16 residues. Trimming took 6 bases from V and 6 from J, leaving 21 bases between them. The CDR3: CASRPGAGTAAQPQHF. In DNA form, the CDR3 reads TGTGCCAGCAGACCTGGGGCCGGGACGGCGGCTCAGCCCCAGCATTTT.

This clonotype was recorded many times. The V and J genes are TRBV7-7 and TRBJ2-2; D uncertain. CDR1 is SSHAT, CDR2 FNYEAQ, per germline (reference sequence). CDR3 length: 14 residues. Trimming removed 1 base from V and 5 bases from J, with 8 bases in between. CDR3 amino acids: CASSLVPATGELFF. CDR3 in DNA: TGTGCCAGCAGCTTAGTGCCAGCTACCGGGGAGCTGTTTTTT.

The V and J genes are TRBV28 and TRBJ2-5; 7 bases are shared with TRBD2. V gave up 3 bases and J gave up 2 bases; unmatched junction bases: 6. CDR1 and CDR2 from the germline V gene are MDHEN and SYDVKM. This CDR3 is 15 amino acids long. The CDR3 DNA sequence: TGTGCCAGCAGTTTTCGGGGGGTCACACAAGAGACCCAGTACTTC. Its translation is CASSFRGVTQETQYF.